This T cell receptor (beta chain) was captured by sequencing in a study of Graves' ophthalmopathy and Graves' hyperthyroidism. Findings and limits, study-wide: The blood repertoire also included most expanded thyroid clonotypes above 0.001 frequency.

The CDR3 extends over 12 amino acids. The V gene end was trimmed by 4 bases and the J gene end by 8 bases; junction bases not matched to a gene: 4. Germline values: CDR1 SQVTM, CDR2 ANQGSEA. This clonotype appeared many times. Its antigen is currently unknown. RNA transcripts served as template for amplifying TCR beta CDR3 sequences. Following a first-round RT-PCR that used HTBI primers, a second-round multiplex PCR was carried out. Using its own MiXCR run on the multiplex PCR reads, TCRdb lists one record per CDR3 protein. The sample lists approximately 700,000 distinct CDR3 sequences; roughly two fifths were seen once. Ophthalmopathy donors showed moderate-to-severe activity, CAS ≥3, NOSPECS ≥4 and a duration under 3 months. Certain patients, namely those with other autoimmune diseases, uncontrolled infections, pregnancy or lactation, were excluded. A 10 ml volume of fresh peripheral blood provided the PBMCs.

This TCR was recovered from an adult man with Graves' ophthalmopathy. Source material: peripheral blood. The chain employs TRBV29-1 and TRBJ1-2, with TRBD1 matching over 10 bases. DNA for the CDR3: TGCAGCGTTGGGGACAGGGGAAACGGCTACACCTTC. It yields the protein CSVGDRGNGYTF. Filled out from reference TRBV29-1 and TRBJ1-2, the complete variable domain reads SAVISQKPSRDICQRGTSLTIQCQVDSQVTMMFWYRQQPGQSLTLIATANQGSEATYESGFVIDKFPISRPNLTFSTLTVSNMSPEDSSIYLCSVGDRGNGYTFGSGTRLTVV.